What follows are 8 T cell receptor beta chains derived from one specimen sequenced in a study of glioma-infiltrating T cells. The iRepertoire nested amplicon-rescue multiplex PCR amplified TCR alpha and beta CDR3s from RNA. TCRdb fed the multiplex PCR reads into MiXCR, producing one record per CDR3 protein. The sample contains fewer than 200,000 distinct CDR3 sequences, more than 35% of which appear only once. Specimen: glioma tissue, nonneoplastic brain tissue, or PBMCs (not recorded which). Source of these receptors: a human donor with low-grade glioma or glioblastoma, undergoing nonglioma brain surgery, or in good health (not recorded which).

The chain links TRBV4-1 to TRBJ1-3; D is unresolved. Germline V CDR1 and CDR2: MGHRA, YSYEKL. The CDR3 spans 16 residues. The V end lost 1 base, the J end lost 4 bases, and 14 bases lay between the germline ends. The CDR3 region has the DNA TGCGCCAGCAGCCAAGGAAGGGAAGTGAGGGGAAACACCATATATTTT. It yields the protein CASSQGREVRGNTIYF.

The chain links TRBV19 to TRBJ1-5; 11 bases map to TRBD1. The V gene's germline CDR1 is LNHDA and CDR2 SQIVND (reference sequence). This CDR3 contains 14 residues. Germline trimming cut 8 bases from V and 6 bases from J; bases unmatched to any gene: 6. This chain's CDR3 is CASHRTGGFQPQHF. CDR3 DNA sequence: TGTGCCAGTCACCGGACAGGGGGCTTTCAGCCCCAGCATTTT. The full variable domain, rest sourced from reference TRBV19 and TRBJ1-5, is DGGITQSPKYLFRKEGQNVTLSCEQNLNHDAMYWYRQDPGQGLRLIYYSQIVNDFQKGDIAEGYSVSREKKESFPLTVTSAQKNPTAFYLCASHRTGGFQPQHFGDGTRLSIL.

Concerning this clonotype: This may stem from a read error, because a much larger clone lies one nucleotide away. This sequence joins TRBV20-1 and TRBJ1-1; the D is unclear. From germline, CDR1 is DFQATT and CDR2 SNEGSKA (reference sequence). The CDR3 length is 13 residues. The CDR3 nucleotides read TGCAGTGCTAGGAACGATATGAACACTCAAGCTTTCTTT. It encodes CSARNDMNTQAFF.

This clonotype was recorded a few times. The chain is built from TRBV29-1 and TRBJ2-3, with D possibly being TRBD2 (5 bases). Trimming took off 0 bases at V and 1 base at J, with 8 bases between the two ends. This CDR3 region has 14 residues. The V gene's germline CDR1 is SQVTM and CDR2 ANQGSEA. The chain's CDR3 is CSVEEDSGTDTQYF. The CDR3 DNA reads as TGCAGCGTTGAAGAAGATAGCGGCACAGATACGCAGTATTTT.

This clonotype was detected only once. With a much larger clone just one base away, this may be a read error. Since no conserved phenylalanine or tryptophan closes the CDR3, a read error is the likely cause. V gene TRBV20-1 combines with J gene TRBJ2-3; TRBD2 aligns across 7 bases. Germline V CDR1 and CDR2: DFQATT, SNEGSKA (reference sequence). V shed 6 bases and J 5 bases; nucleotides not matched to a gene: 11. The CDR3 has 14 amino acids. CDR3 region: CSAGDYQAKDTQYL. CDR3 nucleotides: TGCAGTGCCGGGGACTACCAGGCGAAAGATACGCAGTATTTA.

This clonotype was seen at least ten times. The chain links TRBV2 to TRBJ2-1; D is uncertain. CDR3 length: 11 amino acids. Trimming cost V 4 bases and J 7 bases, with 5 bases left between them. Germline CDR1 and CDR2: SNHLY and FYNNEI. DNA for the CDR3: TGTGCCAGCAGTGTAGAGAATGAGCAGTTCTTC. Encoded protein: CASSVENEQFF.

The chain is built from TRBV30 and TRBJ1-1; 9 bases align to TRBD1. J lost 5 bases, V lost 2 bases, and 3 bases had no gene match. Germline-derived CDR1 and CDR2 are GTSNPN and SVGIG (reference sequence). The CDR3 totals 13 residues. The CDR3: CAWSPGQGTEAFF. DNA of the CDR3: TGTGCCTGGAGTCCCGGACAGGGGACTGAAGCTTTCTTT.

The chain combines TRBV2 with TRBJ1-1, with no clear D. The CDR3 is 12 amino acids. Germline V gives CDR1 SNHLY, CDR2 FYNNEI. V lost 7 bases and J 4 bases, leaving 10 bases between the germline ends. The CDR3 region has the DNA TGTGCCAGCAAGGCGGGCTTCACTGAAGCTTTCTTT. Translating it yields CASKAGFTEAFF.